The 13 T cell receptor beta chains in this list originate from one sample, sequenced in a study of blood T cell repertoires in COVID-19. Here immunoSEQ multiplex PCR was the method, and the copy in TCRdb shows in-frame clones only, minus some. The sample consists of hundreds of thousands of clones, 88% of them appearing once. The sample comprised PBMCs or T cells enriched from blood (not recorded which). These TCRs come from a woman in her fifties or sixties who had recovered from COVID-19.

The chain links TRBV29-1 to TRBJ2-1; 9 positions agree with TRBD1. Trimming at V came to 6 bases and at J to 9 bases, leaving 6 bases not matched to a gene. The CDR3 runs 12 residues. CDR1 is SQVTM, CDR2 ANQGSEA, per germline. CDR3 residues: CSVDRGGREQFF. Here the CDR3 DNA reads TGCAGCGTAGACAGGGGGGGCCGTGAGCAGTTCTTC.

The rearrangement links TRBV24-1 to TRBJ2-1; tentative D call: TRBD1 (7 bases). Germline V gene lookup returns CDR1 KGHDR and CDR2 SFDVKD. The CDR3 sequence is 17 residues long. Trimming took 3 bases from V and 7 from J, leaving 21 bases between them. The CDR3 loop is CATSDARGVPNLNEQFF. The CDR3 DNA sequence: TGTGCCACCAGTGATGCCAGGGGGGTACCGAACTTGAATGAGCAGTTCTTC.

This clone showed up just once. V is TRBV30 and J is TRBJ2-1; 10 nucleotides align to TRBD1. There are 15 residues in the CDR3. The V segment lost 0 bases and the J segment 7 bases; nucleotides outside the gene matches: 6. CDR1 is GTSNPN and CDR2 is SVGIG in the germline V gene (reference sequence). Here the CDR3 DNA reads TGTGCCTGGAGTGTGGCGGACAGGGGGACGAATGAGCAGTTCTTC. Protein sequence: CAWSVADRGTNEQFF.

V and J are TRBV28 and TRBJ1-6, with D unresolved. V was pared by 4 bases and J by 0 bases, with 16 bases between. The CDR3 totals 18 residues. The germline CDR1 and CDR2 sequences are MDHEN and SYDVKM. The CDR3 is CASSSTTGSISYNSPLHF. CDR3 DNA: TGTGCCAGCAGTTCCACTACCGGCAGCATCTCCTATAATTCACCCCTCCACTTT. Based on the CDR3 plus reference TRBV28 and TRBJ1-6, the full variable domain is DVKVTQSSRYLVKRTGEKVFLECVQDMDHENMFWYRQDPGLGLRLIYFSYDVKMKEKGDIPEGYSVSREKKERFSLILESASTNQTSMYLCASSSTTGSISYNSPLHFGNGTRLTVT.

This chain connects TRBV5-5 to TRBJ1-1; D is unclear. CDR1 and CDR2 (germline): SGHKS, YYEKEE (reference sequence). The CDR3 is made up of 17 amino acids. Trimming cost V 3 bases and J 1 base, with 19 bases left between them. CDR3 in DNA: TGTGCCAGCAGCTGGGGAGTCTCGGTACGGGCGAACACTGAAGCTTTCTTT. This gives the protein CASSWGVSVRANTEAFF.

This clone has just a few counts. This chain joins TRBV4-1 and TRBJ2-1, with TRBD2 matching over 10 bases. The CDR3 covers 16 residues. Losses at the gene ends were 0 bases for V and 7 bases for J; bases not matched to a gene: 6. Germline CDR1 reads MGHRA; CDR2 reads YSYEKL. The chain's CDR3 is CASSQDRAGGPNEQFF. The CDR3 coding sequence is TGCGCCAGCAGCCAAGATCGAGCGGGAGGGCCGAATGAGCAGTTCTTC.

V usage is TRBV5-6 and J usage is TRBJ1-4; 8 bases agree with TRBD1. The CDR3 consists of 16 residues. Trimming cost V 2 bases and J 0 bases; bases outside gene matches: 3. Per the germline V gene, CDR1 is SGHDT and CDR2 is YYEEEE. The DNA of the CDR3 is TGTGCCAGCAGCTTCAGGGGGCTAGCAACTAATGAAAAACTGTTTTTT. It translates to CASSFRGLATNEKLFF.

The chain carries TRBV9 and TRBJ2-7, with TRBD2 matching 13 bases. The CDR3 is 16 residues long. V dropped 3 bases and J dropped 2; count of bases not matched to a gene: 5. CDR1 is SGDLS and CDR2 is YYNGEE in the germline V gene. In DNA form, the CDR3 reads TGTGCCAGCAGCGAGGGACTAGCGGGACAAACCTACGAGCAGTACTTC. As protein: CASSEGLAGQTYEQYF.

A single count supports this clone. The chain couples TRBV9 to TRBJ2-7; 8 bases fit TRBD2. The CDR3 length is 14 residues. CDR1 SGDLS and CDR2 YYNGEE come from the germline V gene. Trimming cost V 7 bases and J 4 bases; bases outside gene matches: 10. CDR3 loop: CASGSGSGAYEQYF. CDR3 nucleotide sequence: TGTGCCAGCGGTAGTGGTAGCGGGGCTTACGAGCAGTACTTC. Full variable domain (missing parts from reference TRBV9 and TRBJ2-7): DSGVTQTPKHLITATGQRVTLRCSPRSGDLSVYWYQQSLDQGLQFLIQYYNGEERAKGNILERFSAQQFPDLHSELNLSSLELGDSALYFCASGSGSGAYEQYFGPGTRLTVT.

The chain employs TRBV27 and TRBJ1-1; D is uncertain. This CDR3 is 15 amino acids long. CDR1 is MNHEY and CDR2 is SMNVEV in the germline V gene (reference sequence). The V end was cut by 0 bases, the J end by 3 bases, with 11 bases between. The CDR3 DNA is TGTGCCAGCAGTTTATCGTCTTACGGGTACACTGAAGCTTTCTTT. The encoded protein is CASSLSSYGYTEAFF.

The V call is TRBV6-4, the J call TRBJ1-2; 8 positions agree with TRBD1. The trim removed 5 bases at V and 4 bases at J, leaving 3 bases unmatched. The CDR3 length is 13 residues. Looked up from germline, CDR1 is MRHNA and CDR2 is SNTAGT. This CDR3 reads CASSPTGGYGYTF. CDR3 nucleotide sequence: TGTGCCAGCAGTCCAACAGGGGGCTATGGCTACACCTTC.

The V call is TRBV6-5, the J call TRBJ2-3; the match to TRBD1 covers 7 bases. The CDR3 totals 14 residues. Germline lookup yields CDR1 MNHEY and CDR2 SVGAGI. V trimming: 5 bases; J trimming: 4 bases; junction bases outside the gene matches: 6. CDR3 DNA: TGTGCCAGCAGTCCAACAGGGGTTGCAGATACGCAGTATTTT. Amino acid sequence: CASSPTGVADTQYF.

The chain uses TRBV30 and TRBJ1-1; 8 bases map to TRBD1. Germline values: CDR1 GTSNPN, CDR2 SVGIG (reference sequence). The CDR3 has 14 amino acids. Unmatched junction bases numbered 8, after V lost 7 bases and J lost 1 base. The CDR3 bases are TGTGCCTCTAAGACAGGGGCCGCGAACACTGAAGCTTTCTTT. This encodes CASKTGAANTEAFF.